This is a list of T cell receptor beta chains from one sample in a study of blood T cells in healthy people across ages. Using its own MiXCR run on the 5' RACE reads, TCRdb lists one record per CDR3 protein. The repertoire consists of roughly 1,300,000 distinct CDR3 sequences, with approximately 60% occurring once and the leading ten covering approximately 7%. Sequenced sample: blood. The receptors were gathered from a man aged 18 to 35 in good health. The CDR3 runs from the conserved cysteine through the conserved F or W. The order of the fields is D gene, J gene, V gene, clone size, CDR3 protein, CDR3 DNA. D genes are given only for firm matches. Where a row states a size, it is once, few, many or the class of an expanded clone; other rows omit it.

TRBD1	TRBJ1-2	TRBV6-1	.	CASGGQGASDYGYTF	TGTGCCAGCGGGGGACAGGGGGCCTCGGACTATGGCTACACCTTC
.	TRBJ2-4	TRBV15	few	CATSRSQTASKNIQYF	TGTGCCACCAGCAGATCCCAGACAGCTTCCAAAAACATTCAGTACTTC
.	TRBJ2-1	TRBV27	few	CASSRVRAYNEQFF	TGTGCCAGCAGTCGTGTCCGAGCCTACAATGAGCAGTTCTTC
TRBD2	TRBJ2-4	TRBV2	.	CASRPTSGVSQQYF	TGTGCCAGCAGACCTACTAGCGGGGTATCGCAGCAGTACTTC
.	TRBJ2-1	TRBV11-1	once	CASSSAVVMGNEQFF	TGTGCCAGCAGCTCTGCCGTGGTAATGGGAAATGAGCAGTTCTTC
.	TRBJ2-7	TRBV20-1	.	CSATPRQYEQYF	TGCAGTGCTACGCCGCGACAGTACGAGCAGTACTTC
.	TRBJ1-4	TRBV4-3	.	CASSQSTGTNEKLFF	TGCGCCAGCAGCCAATCGACCGGAACTAATGAAAAACTGTTTTTT
TRBD2	TRBJ2-1	TRBV6-2/TRBV6-3	once	CAIVSGVDYNEQFF	TGTGCCATCGTTAGCGGGGTTGACTACAATGAGCAGTTCTTC
.	TRBJ2-4	TRBV27	.	CAGSLSWGDREQYF	TGTGCCGGCAGTTTATCGTGGGGGGATAGGGAGCAGTACTTC
TRBD2	TRBJ2-1	TRBV11-2	once	CASSLSVAGEYEQFF	TGTGCCAGCAGCTTGTCGGTAGCGGGAGAGTATGAGCAGTTCTTC
.	TRBJ1-5	TRBV6-2/TRBV6-3	once	CASSYGSLVQPQHF	TGTGCCAGCAGTTACGGGTCCTTGGTTCAGCCCCAGCATTTT
TRBD2	TRBJ2-1	TRBV29-1	.	CSVDRGRAFNEQFF	TGCAGCGTTGATCGCGGGAGGGCCTTCAATGAGCAGTTCTTC
.	TRBJ1-2	TRBV21-1	.	CAAGGNYGYTF	TGTGCCGCGGGGGGTAACTATGGCTACACCTTC
.	TRBJ2-3	TRBV20-1	.	CSAREPSTDTQYF	TGCAGTGCTAGAGAGCCGAGCACAGATACGCAGTATTTT
.	TRBJ2-3	TRBV6-5	few	CASSYSMVGDTQYF	TGTGCCAGCAGTTACTCGATGGTCGGGGATACGCAGTATTTT
TRBD2	TRBJ2-1	TRBV20-1	once	CSARRAGGPNNEQFF	TGCAGTGCTAGAAGAGCGGGAGGCCCAAACAATGAGCAGTTCTTC
.	TRBJ2-7	TRBV6-6	once	CASSYPSKGSYEQYF	TGCGCCAGCAGTTATCCCTCTAAGGGAAGCTACGAGCAGTACTTC
.	TRBJ1-5	TRBV5-1	few	CASSFTTGPNQPQHF	TGCGCCAGCAGCTTCACTACAGGACCCAATCAGCCCCAGCATTTT
TRBD2	TRBJ2-7	TRBV10-1	.	CASSSVLAASYEQYF	TGCGCCAGCAGTAGCGTACTAGCGGCCTCCTACGAGCAGTACTTC
.	TRBJ2-6	TRBV12-3/TRBV12-4	.	CASSRLASGANVLTF	TGTGCCAGCAGTCGGCTAGCGTCTGGGGCCAACGTCCTGACTTTC
.	TRBJ2-7	TRBV6-5	few	CASSYMGANEQYF	TGTGCCAGCAGTTACATGGGGGCCAACGAGCAGTACTTC
TRBD2	TRBJ2-7	TRBV20-1	.	CSAPGLADEQYF	TGCAGTGCACCGGGACTAGCGGACGAGCAGTACTTC
.	TRBJ2-7	TRBV12-3/TRBV12-4	.	CASSLGAAIDYEQYF	TGTGCCAGCAGTTTAGGGGCAGCCATAGACTACGAGCAGTACTTC
.	TRBJ2-5	TRBV5-1	many	CASSLVGKETQYF	TGCGCCAGCAGCTTGGTAGGGAAAGAGACCCAGTACTTC
.	TRBJ2-4	TRBV28	.	CASSRHVAKNIQYF	TGTGCCAGCAGTAGACATGTAGCCAAAAACATTCAGTACTTC
.	TRBJ2-7	TRBV7-9	.	CASSSFSSNGDEQYF	TGTGCCAGCAGCTCTTTCTCTAGCAATGGCGACGAGCAGTACTTC
.	TRBJ1-1	TRBV9	.	CASSGRTGMNTEAFF	TGTGCCAGCAGCGGGAGGACGGGAATGAACACTGAAGCTTTCTTT
.	TRBJ1-5	TRBV7-2	once	CASSTTGFYSNQPQHF	TGTGCCAGCAGCACTACAGGATTTTATAGCAATCAGCCCCAGCATTTT
.	TRBJ2-7	TRBV6-6	.	CASRIQGGSSYEQYF	TGTGCCAGCAGAATTCAGGGGGGGTCCTCCTACGAGCAGTACTTC
.	TRBJ2-7	TRBV5-1	.	CASSLVGSAYEQYF	TGCGCCAGCAGCTTGGTTGGCTCGGCCTACGAGCAGTACTTC
.	TRBJ1-6	TRBV6-2/TRBV6-3	.	CASSYSRQESSYNSPLHF	TGTGCCAGCAGTTACTCGAGGCAGGAGAGCTCCTATAATTCACCCCTCCACTTT
.	TRBJ1-2	TRBV5-1	.	CASSHNSRNNYGYTF	TGCGCCAGCAGTCACAACAGCAGAAACAACTATGGCTACACCTTC
.	TRBJ2-5	TRBV12-3/TRBV12-4	.	CASSPTGFQETQYF	TGTGCCAGCAGTCCTACAGGGTTCCAAGAGACCCAGTACTTC
TRBD1	TRBJ1-1	TRBV2	.	CASSLNRGLTEAFF	TGTGCCAGCAGTCTTAACAGGGGACTCACTGAAGCTTTCTTT
.	TRBJ2-7	TRBV9	.	CASSVGLAGGRYEQYF	TGTGCCAGCAGCGTAGGTCTAGCTGGAGGACGGTACGAGCAGTACTTC
.	TRBJ2-7	TRBV20-1	few	CSAIWRVADEQYF	TGCAGTGCTATTTGGCGCGTCGCCGACGAGCAGTACTTC
.	TRBJ1-4	TRBV28	.	CASSLLAKGKLFF	TGTGCCAGCAGTTTATTGGCAAAGGGAAAACTGTTTTTT
TRBD2	TRBJ2-1	TRBV13	.	CASSLGFRTSDYGEQFF	TGTGCCAGCAGCTTAGGTTTCCGGACTAGCGACTACGGTGAGCAGTTCTTC
.	TRBJ1-2	TRBV5-1	.	CASSLADEGGGYTF	TGCGCCAGCAGCTTGGCCGATGAAGGGGGTGGCTACACCTTC
TRBD1	TRBJ2-3	TRBV15	few	CATSRDRQGAEGRTDTQYF	TGTGCCACCAGCAGGGACCGACAGGGGGCTGAAGGACGAACAGATACGCAGTATTTT
.	TRBJ2-5	TRBV29-1	few	CSCNPGLTETQYF	TGCAGCTGTAACCCGGGACTGACGGAGACCCAGTACTTC
.	TRBJ2-7	TRBV20-1	.	CSARVWRASAYEQYF	TGCAGTGCTAGAGTCTGGAGAGCTAGCGCCTACGAGCAGTACTTC
.	TRBJ2-5	TRBV4-1	.	CASSGAGAFQETQYF	TGCGCCAGCAGCGGAGCTGGGGCTTTCCAAGAGACCCAGTACTTC
.	TRBJ2-1	TRBV6-5	.	CASNLKWGSHNEQFF	TGTGCCAGCAACTTAAAGTGGGGGAGCCACAATGAGCAGTTCTTC
.	TRBJ2-5	TRBV20-1	.	CSASASQGWETQYF	TGCAGTGCCTCCGCCTCACAGGGCTGGGAGACCCAGTACTTC
.	TRBJ2-1	TRBV3-1	.	CASSQDSTGSDEQFF	TGTGCCAGCAGCCAAGACTCCACAGGGAGCGATGAGCAGTTCTTC
.	TRBJ2-7	TRBV7-9	.	CAGSSKSYEQYF	TGTGCGGGGAGCTCCAAATCCTACGAGCAGTACTTC
.	TRBJ1-2	TRBV4-3	once	CASADRTGYGYTF	TGCGCCAGCGCGGACCGTACGGGCTATGGCTACACCTTC
.	TRBJ2-1	TRBV3-1	.	CAGSLLRYNEQFF	TGTGCCGGCAGCCTCCTACGTTACAATGAGCAGTTCTTC
.	TRBJ1-5	TRBV4-2	.	CASSHLGLYGDQPQHF	TGTGCCAGCAGCCACTTGGGACTCTACGGAGATCAGCCCCAGCATTTT
TRBD2	TRBJ2-3	TRBV5-1	.	CASSSASGGSFTQYF	TGCGCCAGCAGCTCGGCCAGCGGGGGGAGCTTTACGCAGTATTTT
TRBD2	TRBJ2-3	TRBV28	.	CASTDTSGAGTDTQYF	TGTGCCAGCACCGATACTAGCGGGGCGGGAACAGATACGCAGTATTTT
.	TRBJ1-4	TRBV28	.	CASRGPHEKLFF	TGTGCCAGCAGGGGGCCGCATGAAAAACTGTTTTTT
TRBD2	TRBJ2-1	TRBV27	.	CASSLIAGGPGSYNEQFF	TGTGCCAGCAGTTTAATAGCGGGAGGTCCAGGCTCCTACAATGAGCAGTTCTTC
.	TRBJ1-2	TRBV25-1	few	CASSFTGIGGYTF	TGTGCCAGCAGTTTCACAGGGATTGGTGGCTACACCTTC
.	TRBJ2-3	TRBV7-6	.	CASSLAWGDTQYF	TGTGCCAGCAGCTTAGCCTGGGGGGATACGCAGTATTTT
TRBD2	TRBJ2-7	TRBV10-3	few	CAISGVQRDYEQYF	TGTGCCATCAGTGGAGTGCAGCGGGACTACGAGCAGTACTTC
.	TRBJ1-2	TRBV2	.	CASSGPGEGYGYTF	TGTGCCAGCAGTGGCCCGGGGGAGGGCTATGGCTACACCTTC